The subject of this entry is one T cell receptor beta chain. What it binds is unknown. The data were obtained in a study of T cells after yellow fever vaccination. Study results and caveats: Post-booster repertoires again held most primary-vaccination clones (roughly 96% CD4, roughly 88% CD8).

Germline CDR1 and CDR2: SGHAT and FQNNGV. V lost 8 bases and J lost 5, with 16 bases in between. CDR3 length: 14 amino acids. TCRdb re-derived calls from the 5' RACE reads in MiXCR, one entry per CDR3 protein. Seen here are some 390,000 distinct CDR3 sequences, roughly 20% observed once, and the top ten hold 18%. The TCR sequence derives from a man younger than 30 who received the YFV17D yellow fever vaccine. The sample was PBMCs, taken before the yellow fever booster vaccination. This chain links TRBV11-2 with TRBJ2-1; D is possibly TRBD2 (5 bases). CDR3 region: CASGEDWRNNEQFF. In nucleotides, the CDR3 is TGTGCCAGCGGAGAGGACTGGAGAAACAATGAGCAGTTCTTC.